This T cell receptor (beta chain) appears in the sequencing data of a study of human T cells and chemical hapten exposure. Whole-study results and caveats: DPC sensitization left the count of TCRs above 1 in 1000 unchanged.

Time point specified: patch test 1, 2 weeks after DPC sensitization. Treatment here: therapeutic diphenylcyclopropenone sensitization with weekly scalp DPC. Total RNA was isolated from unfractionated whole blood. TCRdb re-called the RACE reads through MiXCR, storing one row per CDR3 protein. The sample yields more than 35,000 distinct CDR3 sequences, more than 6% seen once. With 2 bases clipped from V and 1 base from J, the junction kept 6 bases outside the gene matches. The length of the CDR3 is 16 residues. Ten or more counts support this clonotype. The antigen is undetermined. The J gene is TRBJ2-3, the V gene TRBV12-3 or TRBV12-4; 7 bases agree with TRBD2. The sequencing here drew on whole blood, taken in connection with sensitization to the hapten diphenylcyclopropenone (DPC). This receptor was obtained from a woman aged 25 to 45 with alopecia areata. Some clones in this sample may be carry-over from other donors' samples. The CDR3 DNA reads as TGTGCCAGCAGTTTAACGGTGGGAGGGGGCACAGATACGCAGTATTTT. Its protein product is CASSLTVGGGTDTQYF.